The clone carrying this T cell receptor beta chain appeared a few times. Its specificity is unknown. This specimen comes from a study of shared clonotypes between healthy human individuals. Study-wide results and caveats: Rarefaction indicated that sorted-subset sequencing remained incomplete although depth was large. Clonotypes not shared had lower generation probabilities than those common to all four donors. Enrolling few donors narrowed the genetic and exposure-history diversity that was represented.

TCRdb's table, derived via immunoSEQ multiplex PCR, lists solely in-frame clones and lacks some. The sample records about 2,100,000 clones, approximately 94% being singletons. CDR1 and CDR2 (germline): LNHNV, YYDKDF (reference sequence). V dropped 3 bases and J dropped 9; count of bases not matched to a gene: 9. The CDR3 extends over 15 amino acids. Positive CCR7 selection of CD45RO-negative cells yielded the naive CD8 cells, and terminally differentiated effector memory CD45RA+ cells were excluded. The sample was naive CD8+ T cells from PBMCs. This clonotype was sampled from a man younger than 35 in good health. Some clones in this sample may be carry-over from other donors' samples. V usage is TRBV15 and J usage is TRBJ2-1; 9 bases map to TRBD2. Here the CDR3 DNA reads TGTGCCACCAGCAGCAGACTAGCGGCGGGAAGTGAGCAGTTCTTC. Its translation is CATSSRLAAGSEQFF.